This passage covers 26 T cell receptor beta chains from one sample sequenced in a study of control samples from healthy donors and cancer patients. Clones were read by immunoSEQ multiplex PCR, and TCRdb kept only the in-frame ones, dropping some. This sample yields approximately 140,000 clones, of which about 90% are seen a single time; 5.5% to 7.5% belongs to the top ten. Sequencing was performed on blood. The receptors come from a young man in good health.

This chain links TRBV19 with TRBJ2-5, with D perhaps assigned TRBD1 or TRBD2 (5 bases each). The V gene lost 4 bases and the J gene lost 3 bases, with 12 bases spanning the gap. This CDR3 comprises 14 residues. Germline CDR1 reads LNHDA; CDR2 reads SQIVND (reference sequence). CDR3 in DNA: TGTGCCAGTAGTACTACCGGGACCGAAGAGACCCAGTACTTC. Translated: CASSTTGTEETQYF.

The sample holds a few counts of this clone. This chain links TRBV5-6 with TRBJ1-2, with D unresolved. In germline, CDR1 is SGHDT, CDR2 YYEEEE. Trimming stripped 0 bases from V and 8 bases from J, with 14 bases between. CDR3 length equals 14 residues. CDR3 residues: CASSLESWLGGYTF. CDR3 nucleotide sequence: TGTGCCAGCAGCTTGGAGTCGTGGCTTGGGGGCTACACCTTC.

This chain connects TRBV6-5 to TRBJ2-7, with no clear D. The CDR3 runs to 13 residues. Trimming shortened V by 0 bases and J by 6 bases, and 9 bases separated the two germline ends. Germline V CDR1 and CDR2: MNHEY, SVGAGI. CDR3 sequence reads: CASSYSGIAEQYF. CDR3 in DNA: TGTGCCAGCAGTTACTCGGGCATCGCCGAGCAGTACTTC.

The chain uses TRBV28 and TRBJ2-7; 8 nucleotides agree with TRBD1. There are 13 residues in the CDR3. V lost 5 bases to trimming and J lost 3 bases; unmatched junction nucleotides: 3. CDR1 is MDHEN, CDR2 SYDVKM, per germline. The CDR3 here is CASSQGQVYEQYF. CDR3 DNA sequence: TGTGCCAGCAGTCAGGGACAGGTCTACGAGCAGTACTTC.

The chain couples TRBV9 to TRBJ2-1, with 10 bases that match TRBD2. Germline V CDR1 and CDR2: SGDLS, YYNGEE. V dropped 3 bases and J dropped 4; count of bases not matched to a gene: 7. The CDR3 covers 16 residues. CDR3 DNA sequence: TGTGCCAGCAGCGCGTCCGGGACTAGCGTTTACAATGAGCAGTTCTTC. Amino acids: CASSASGTSVYNEQFF.

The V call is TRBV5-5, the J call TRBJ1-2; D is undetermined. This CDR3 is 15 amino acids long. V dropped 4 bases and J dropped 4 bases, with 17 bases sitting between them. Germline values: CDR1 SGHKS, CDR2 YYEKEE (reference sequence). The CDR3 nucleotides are TGTGCCAGCAGCCATCTGTGGGAAGGGCCCTATGGCTACACCTTC. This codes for CASSHLWEGPYGYTF.

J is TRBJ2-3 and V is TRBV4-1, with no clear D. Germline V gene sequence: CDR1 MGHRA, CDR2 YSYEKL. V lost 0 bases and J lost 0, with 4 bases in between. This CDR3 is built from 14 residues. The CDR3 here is CASSQEFSTDTQYF. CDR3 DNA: TGCGCCAGCAGCCAAGAATTTAGCACAGATACGCAGTATTTT.

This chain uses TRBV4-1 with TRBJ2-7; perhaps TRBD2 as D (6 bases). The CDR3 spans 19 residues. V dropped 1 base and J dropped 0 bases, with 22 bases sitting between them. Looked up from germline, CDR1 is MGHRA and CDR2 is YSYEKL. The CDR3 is CASSQGRGRTGRSSYEQYF. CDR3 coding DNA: TGCGCCAGCAGCCAAGGACGGGGGAGAACAGGCCGGAGCTCCTACGAGCAGTACTTC.

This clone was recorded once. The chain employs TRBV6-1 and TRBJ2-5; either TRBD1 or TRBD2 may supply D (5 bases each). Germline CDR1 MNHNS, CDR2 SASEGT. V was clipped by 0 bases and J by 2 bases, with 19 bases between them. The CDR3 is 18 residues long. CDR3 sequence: CASSEALRVGTGQETQYF. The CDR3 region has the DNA TGTGCCAGCAGTGAAGCGCTCAGAGTAGGGACGGGGCAAGAGACCCAGTACTTC.

The CDR3 DNA is TGCAGCGTTGAAGGGGACAGGGGGGGCACCATATATTTT. Encoded protein: CSVEGDRGGTIYF. This chain uses TRBV29-1 with TRBJ1-3; 11 bases are shared with TRBD1. There are 13 residues in the CDR3. J gave up 9 bases and V 1 base, and 2 bases lay outside the gene matches. In germline, CDR1 is SQVTM, CDR2 ANQGSEA.

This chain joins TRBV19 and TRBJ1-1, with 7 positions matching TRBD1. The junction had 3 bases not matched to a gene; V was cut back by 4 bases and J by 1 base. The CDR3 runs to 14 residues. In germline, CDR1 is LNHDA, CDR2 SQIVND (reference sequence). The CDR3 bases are TGTGCCAGTAGTACCGGGACAGAGAACACTGAAGCTTTCTTT. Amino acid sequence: CASSTGTENTEAFF.

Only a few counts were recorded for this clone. The CDR3 loop is CASSLVPGGDNEQFF. Here the CDR3 DNA reads TGTGCCAGCAGCTTAGTACCCGGGGGGGACAATGAGCAGTTCTTC. V is TRBV7-2 and J is TRBJ2-1, with 8 bases matching TRBD2. Germline V gene data show CDR1 as SGHTA and CDR2 as FQGNSA. There are 15 residues in the CDR3. The V segment lost 1 base and the J segment 5 bases; nucleotides outside the gene matches: 4. Supplemented by reference TRBV7-2 and TRBJ2-1, the full variable domain reads GAGVSQSPSNKVTEKGKDVELRCDPISGHTALYWYRQSLGQGLEFLIYFQGNSAPDKSGLPSDRFSAERTGGSVSTLTIQRTQQEDSAVYLCASSLVPGGDNEQFFGPGTRLTVL.

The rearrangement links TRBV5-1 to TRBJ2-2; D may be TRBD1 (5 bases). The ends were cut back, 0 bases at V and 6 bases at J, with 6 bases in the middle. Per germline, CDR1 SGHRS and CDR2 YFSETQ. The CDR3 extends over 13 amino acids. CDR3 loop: CASSLEGAGELFF. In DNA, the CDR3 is TGCGCCAGCAGCTTGGAAGGGGCCGGGGAGCTGTTTTTT.

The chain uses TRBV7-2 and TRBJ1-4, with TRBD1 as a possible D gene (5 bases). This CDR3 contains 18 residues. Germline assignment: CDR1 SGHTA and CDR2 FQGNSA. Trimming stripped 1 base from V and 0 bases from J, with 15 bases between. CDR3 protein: CASSLGDLRRATNEKLFF. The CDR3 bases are TGTGCCAGCAGCTTAGGGGACCTAAGGAGAGCAACTAATGAAAAACTGTTTTTT.

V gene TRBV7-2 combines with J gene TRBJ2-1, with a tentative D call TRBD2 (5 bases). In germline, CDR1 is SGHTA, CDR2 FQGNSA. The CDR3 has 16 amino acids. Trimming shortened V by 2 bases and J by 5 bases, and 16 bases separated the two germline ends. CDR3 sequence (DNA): TGTGCCAGCAGCTTACTAGCATCGGGGATTAACAATGAGCAGTTCTTC. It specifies CASSLLASGINNEQFF.

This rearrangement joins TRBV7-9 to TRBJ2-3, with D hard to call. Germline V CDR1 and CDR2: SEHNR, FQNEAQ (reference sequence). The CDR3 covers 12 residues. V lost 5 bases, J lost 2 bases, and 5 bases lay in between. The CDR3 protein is CASSPYTDTQYF. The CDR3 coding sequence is TGTGCCAGCAGCCCCTACACAGATACGCAGTATTTT.

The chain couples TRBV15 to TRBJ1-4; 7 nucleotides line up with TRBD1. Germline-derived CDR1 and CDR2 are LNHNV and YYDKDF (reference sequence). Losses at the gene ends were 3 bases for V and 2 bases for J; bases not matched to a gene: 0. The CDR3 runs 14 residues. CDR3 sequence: CATSRGQTNEKLFF. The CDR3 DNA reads TGTGCCACCAGCAGGGGACAGACTAATGAAAAACTGTTTTTT. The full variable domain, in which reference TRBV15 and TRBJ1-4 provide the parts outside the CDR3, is DAMVIQNPRYQVTQFGKPVTLSCSQTLNHNVMYWYQQKSSQAPKLLFHYYDKDFNNEADTPDNFQSRRPNTSFCFLDIRSPGLGDTAMYLCATSRGQTNEKLFFGSGTQLSVL.

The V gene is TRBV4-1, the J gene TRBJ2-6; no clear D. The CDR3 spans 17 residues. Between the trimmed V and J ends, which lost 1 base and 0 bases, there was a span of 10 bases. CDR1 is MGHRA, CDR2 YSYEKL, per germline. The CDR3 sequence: CASSQGQARSGANVLTF. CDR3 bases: TGCGCCAGCAGCCAAGGCCAGGCACGCTCTGGGGCCAACGTCCTGACTTTC.

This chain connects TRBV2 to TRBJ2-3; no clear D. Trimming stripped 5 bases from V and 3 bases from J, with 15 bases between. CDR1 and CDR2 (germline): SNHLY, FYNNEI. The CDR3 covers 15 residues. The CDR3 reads CASSTNDRMTDTQYF. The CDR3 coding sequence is TGTGCCAGCAGTACAAACGATCGTATGACAGATACGCAGTATTTT. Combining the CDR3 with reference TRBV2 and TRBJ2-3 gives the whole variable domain EPEVTQTPSHQVTQMGQEVILRCVPISNHLYFYWYRQILGQKVEFLVSFYNNEISEKSEIFDDQFSVERPDGSNFTLKIRSTKLEDSAMYFCASSTNDRMTDTQYFGPGTRLTVL.

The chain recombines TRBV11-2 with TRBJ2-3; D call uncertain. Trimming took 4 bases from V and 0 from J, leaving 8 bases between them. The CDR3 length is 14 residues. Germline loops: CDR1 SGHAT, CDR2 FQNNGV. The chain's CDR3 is CASSSVLSTDTQYF. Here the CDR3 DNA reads TGTGCCAGCAGCTCGGTTCTCAGCACAGATACGCAGTATTTT.

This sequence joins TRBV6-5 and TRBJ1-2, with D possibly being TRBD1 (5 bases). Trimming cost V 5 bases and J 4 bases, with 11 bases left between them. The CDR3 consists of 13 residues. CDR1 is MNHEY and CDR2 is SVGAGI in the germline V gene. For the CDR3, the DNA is TGTGCCAGCAGTCCCAGCGGGGCCTATGGCTACACCTTC. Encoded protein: CASSPSGAYGYTF.

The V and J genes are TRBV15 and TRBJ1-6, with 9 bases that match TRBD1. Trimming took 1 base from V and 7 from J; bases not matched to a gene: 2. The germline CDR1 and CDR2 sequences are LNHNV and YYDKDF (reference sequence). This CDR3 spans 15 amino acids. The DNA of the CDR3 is TGTGCCACCAGCAGAGGTGGACAGGGGAATTCACCCCTCCACTTT. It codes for CATSRGGQGNSPLHF.

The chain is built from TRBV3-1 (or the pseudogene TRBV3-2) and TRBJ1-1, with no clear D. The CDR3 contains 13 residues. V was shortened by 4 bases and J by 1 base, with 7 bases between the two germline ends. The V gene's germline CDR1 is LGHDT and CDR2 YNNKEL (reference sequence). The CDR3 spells CASSPTGNTEAFF. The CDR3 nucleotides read TGTGCCAGCAGCCCGACCGGGAACACTGAAGCTTTCTTT.

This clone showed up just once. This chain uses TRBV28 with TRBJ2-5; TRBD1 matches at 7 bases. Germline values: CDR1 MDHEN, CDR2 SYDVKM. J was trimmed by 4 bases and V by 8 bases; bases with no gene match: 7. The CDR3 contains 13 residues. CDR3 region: CASSRTGGETQYF. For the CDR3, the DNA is TGTGCCAGCTCCAGGACAGGTGGAGAGACCCAGTACTTC.

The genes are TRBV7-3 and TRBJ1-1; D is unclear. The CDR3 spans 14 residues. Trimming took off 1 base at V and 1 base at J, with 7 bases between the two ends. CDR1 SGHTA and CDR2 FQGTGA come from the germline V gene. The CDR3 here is CASSLKGGNTEAFF. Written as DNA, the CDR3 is TGTGCCAGCAGCTTAAAGGGAGGGAACACTGAAGCTTTCTTT.

The CDR3 loop is CASSITGSSTEAFF. The DNA of the CDR3 is TGTGCCAGTAGTATTACAGGGAGTAGCACTGAAGCTTTCTTT. The chain combines TRBV19 with TRBJ1-1, with TRBD1 as a possible D gene (6 bases). Germline V gene data show CDR1 as LNHDA and CDR2 as SQIVND (reference sequence). This CDR3 region has 14 residues. V was shortened by 3 bases and J by 4 bases, with 12 bases between the two germline ends.